Sequencing of this T cell receptor beta chain was carried out in a study of early T cells in non-severe SARS-CoV-2 infection (dated by TCRdb to 2020 to 2022). For the study in its entirety: Bulk RNA from unsorted whole blood was used for TCR sequencing, so alpha and beta chains could not be paired. Paper-wide results and their limitations: VDJdb matching was skewed toward anti-spike CD8 responses, so virus-specific expansions were likely underestimated and private and CD4 specificities were missed.

Counted from cysteine to phenylalanine, this CDR3 has 15 amino acids. The read is trimmed to its CDR3 DNA, 45 bases read in frame from base 1. Via the germline V gene, CDR1 is SGHRS and CDR2 YFSETQ. The junction shows trimming of 0 bases on V and 10 bases on J, and the gene matches do not reach 9 bases of it. A case-control design nested within a healthcare worker cohort in London, UK, was used, with weekly nasopharyngeal swab PCR tests and blood sampling performed. Healthcare workers were recruited between 23 and 31 March 2020, during the week of the UK lockdown, and were followed weekly for up to about 15 weeks. To prepare the library, 5' RACE was applied. The sample was run on a NextSeq 500. Unique molecular identifiers were attached to individual cDNA molecules in the TCR library protocol so that sequencing error and PCR bias could be corrected. TCR alpha and beta chains were both sequenced, and the abundances of alpha and beta sequences in each sample were closely correlated with each other. In the paper's pipeline: Decombinator V4 was used to perform V gene, J gene and CDR3 annotation of TCR sequences. TCRs were defined as expanded if a significant change between any two time points was detected under a Poisson model with p below 0.0001. Abundances of TCRs were expressed as counts per million after normalisation to the total number of TCRs sequenced in each sample. TRAV1-2 paired with TRAJ12, TRAJ20 or TRAJ33 defined MAIT TCRs, while TRAV10 paired with TRAJ18 defined iNKT TCRs. VDJdb, accessed 1 November 2021, was searched for CMV, EBV and SARS-CoV-2 annotated TCRs, excluding TCRs annotated for multiple antigens. TCRdb passed the public sequencing reads through fastp at Q25 and MiXCR, retaining productive beta sequences. Here each entry gathers all rows of one CDR3 protein and keeps the most common genes and DNA. These V and J calls derive from TCRdb rather than the authors' analysis. This sample has some 96,000 distinct CDR3 sequences in its table, and approximately 13% of those were observed once. The top ten clones comprise 2% to 2.5% of the sample.

Of note for this clonotype: Its antigen is unknown. No base quality values were provided; no much bigger clone lies one nucleotide off.

The receptor was isolated from an adult who was a healthcare worker with PCR-confirmed SARS-CoV-2 infection or an uninfected control (not recorded which). Sequenced: whole blood. The V gene is TRBV5-1 and the J gene is TRBJ2-1, and 8 junctional nucleotides match TRBD2. DNA sequence: TGCGCCAGCAGCTTGGTCTTAGCGGGGAAAGGGGAGCAGTTCTTC. This translates into CASSLVLAGKGEQFF.